These T cell receptor beta chains were read from a single sample in a study of cytomegalovirus exposure and HLA in healthy donors. Libraries were prepared by immunoSEQ multiplex PCR; TCRdb keeps only in-frame clonotypes and omits some of them. The sample lists roughly 220,000 clones, 80% to 95% occurring once. The sequencing input was PBMCs. The receptors were gathered from a woman between 18 and 29 years old in good health and CMV-seronegative. CDR3s include the opening cysteine and the closing phenylalanine or tryptophan.

TRBV4-2	TRBJ2-1	CASSQEPGVNEQFF
TRBV30	TRBJ2-5	CAWSSWSGRFGETQYF
TRBV11-2	TRBJ1-2	CASSRTRTGGNDYGYTF
TRBV7-9	TRBJ1-1	CASSLAQGEYTEAFF
TRBV10-1	TRBJ1-2	CASSDSNYGYTF
TRBV15	TRBJ2-2	CATSSDRNTGELFF
TRBV19	TRBJ1-2	CASGSDRRFYGYTF
TRBV4-1	TRBJ1-4	CASSQLDTDVEKLFF
TRBV9	TRBJ2-1	CASSVDGGMYNEQFF
TRBV2	TRBJ2-5	CATYYSDRDQETQYF
TRBV28	TRBJ2-7	CASSYPPGQGSYEQYF